Listed here are 5 T cell receptor beta chains from one sample, sequenced in a study of cytomegalovirus exposure and HLA in healthy donors. Primers included in the PCR were 60 Vbeta and 13 Jbeta primers. Clones were sequenced by immunoSEQ multiplex PCR, and TCRdb holds only the in-frame ones, with some missing. The data contain under 130,000 clones, over 9.5% of them singletons. Sequenced: PBMCs. The receptors come from a man aged 35-49 years in good health and CMV-seropositive.

This clone was counted between two and nine times. This chain uses TRBV5-1 with TRBJ2-3, with 10 bases fitting TRBD1. CDR3 length equals 16 residues. The germline V gene encodes CDR1 SGHRS and CDR2 YFSETQ. With 0 bases clipped from V and 5 bases from J, the junction kept 6 bases outside the gene matches. The CDR3, as DNA: TGCGCCAGCAGCTTGGAGGGACAGGGGTATAAAGATACGCAGTATTTT. Translation: CASSLEGQGYKDTQYF.

On this clone itself: This CDR3 is missing its conserved last phenylalanine or tryptophan, likely due to a read error. The chain links TRBV6-5 to TRBJ1-1; D is possibly TRBD1 (6 bases). The CDR3 is made up of 16 amino acids. CDR1 MNHEY and CDR2 SVGAGI come from the germline V gene. CDR3 in amino acids: CASSYGPSGGLGEAFV. CDR3 DNA sequence: TGTGCAAGCAGTTACGGTCCAAGCGGGGGGCTCGGGGAAGCTTTCGTT.

This clone has just a few counts. This chain connects TRBV5-1 to TRBJ2-1; 12 nucleotides match TRBD2. The CDR3 totals 15 residues. With 8 bases clipped from V and 9 bases from J, the junction kept 12 bases outside the gene matches. In germline, CDR1 is SGHRS, CDR2 YFSETQ. The CDR3 reads CASTSGRPPPGEQFF. In DNA form, the CDR3 reads TGCGCCAGTACTAGCGGGAGGCCACCTCCGGGTGAGCAGTTCTTC.

Notes on this clone: An end of the junction does not agree with germline; a read error may underlie this. The chain recombines TRBV5-1 with TRBJ1-2, with 8 bases fitting TRBD1. CDR1 is SGHRS, CDR2 YFSETQ, per germline. The CDR3 sequence is 17 residues long. The CDR3 sequence: CASSLARTGQGDYGYTF. The CDR3 DNA reads as TGCGCCAGCAGTTTGGCCCGGACAGGGCAGGGGGACTATGGCTACACCTTC.

This clone was seen a few times. The chain combines TRBV7-6 with TRBJ1-1; D is possibly TRBD1 (6 bases). Germline V lookup: CDR1 SGHVS, CDR2 FNYEAQ. The CDR3 totals 22 residues. V was clipped by 5 bases and J by 0 bases, with 34 bases between them. The CDR3 region is CASSKTKGGVTGFLRMNTEAFF. CDR3 nucleotide sequence: TGTGCCAGCAGCAAAACCAAGGGGGGGGTAACAGGCTTCCTAAGAATGAACACTGAAGCTTTCTTT.